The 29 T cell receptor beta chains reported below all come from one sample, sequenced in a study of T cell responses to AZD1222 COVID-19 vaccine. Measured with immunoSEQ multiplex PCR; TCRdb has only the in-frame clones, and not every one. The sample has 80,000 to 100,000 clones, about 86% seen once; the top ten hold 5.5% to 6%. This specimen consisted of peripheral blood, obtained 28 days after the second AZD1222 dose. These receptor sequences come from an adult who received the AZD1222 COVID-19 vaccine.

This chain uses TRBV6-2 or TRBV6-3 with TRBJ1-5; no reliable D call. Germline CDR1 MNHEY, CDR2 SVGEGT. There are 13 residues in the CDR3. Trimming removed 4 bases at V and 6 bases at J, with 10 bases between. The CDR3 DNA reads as TGTGCCAGCAGTTGGTCGGGAATTCAGCCCCAGCATTTT. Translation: CASSWSGIQPQHF.

The CDR3 reads CASSPDGGIGSYEQYF. The CDR3 DNA sequence: TGTGCCAGCAGCCCCGACGGCGGGATTGGTTCCTACGAGCAGTACTTC. The chain recombines TRBV7-9 with TRBJ2-7; tentative D call: TRBD2 (6 bases). With 5 bases removed from V and 1 base from J, the gap between germline ends came to 18 bases. CDR3 size: 16 residues. Germline V gene lookup returns CDR1 SEHNR and CDR2 FQNEAQ (reference sequence). Supplemented by reference TRBV7-9 and TRBJ2-7, the full variable domain reads DTGVSQNPRHKITKRGQNVTFRCDPISEHNRLYWYRQTLGQGPEFLTYFQNEAQLEKSRLLSDRFSAERPKGSFSTLEIQRTEQGDSAMYLCASSPDGGIGSYEQYFGPGTRLTVT.

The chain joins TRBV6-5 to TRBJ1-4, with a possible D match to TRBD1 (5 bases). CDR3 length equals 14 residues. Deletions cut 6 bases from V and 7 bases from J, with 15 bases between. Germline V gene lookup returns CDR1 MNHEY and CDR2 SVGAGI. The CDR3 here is CASRGVLEGEKLFF. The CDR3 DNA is TGTGCCAGCAGGGGGGTCCTGGAGGGTGAAAAACTGTTTTTT.

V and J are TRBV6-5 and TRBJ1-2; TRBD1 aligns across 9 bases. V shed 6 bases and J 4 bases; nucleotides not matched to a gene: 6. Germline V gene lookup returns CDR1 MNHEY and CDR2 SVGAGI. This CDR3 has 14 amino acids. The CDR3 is CASRPPGQGYGYTF. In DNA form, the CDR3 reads TGTGCCAGCAGGCCGCCGGGACAGGGCTATGGCTACACCTTC.

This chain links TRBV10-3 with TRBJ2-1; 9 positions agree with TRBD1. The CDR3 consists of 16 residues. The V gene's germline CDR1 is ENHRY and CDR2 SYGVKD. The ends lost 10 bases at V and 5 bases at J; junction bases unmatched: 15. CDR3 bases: TGTGCCACCTGGGACAGGGACCGACTAGCAAACAATGAGCAGTTCTTC. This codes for CATWDRDRLANNEQFF.

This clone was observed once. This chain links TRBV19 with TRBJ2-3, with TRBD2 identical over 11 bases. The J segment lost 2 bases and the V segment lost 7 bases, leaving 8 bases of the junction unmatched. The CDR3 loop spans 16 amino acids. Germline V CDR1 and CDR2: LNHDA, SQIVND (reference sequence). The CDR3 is CASKSLLAGVTDTQYF. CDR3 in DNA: TGTGCCAGTAAAAGCCTACTAGCGGGGGTCACAGATACGCAGTATTTT.

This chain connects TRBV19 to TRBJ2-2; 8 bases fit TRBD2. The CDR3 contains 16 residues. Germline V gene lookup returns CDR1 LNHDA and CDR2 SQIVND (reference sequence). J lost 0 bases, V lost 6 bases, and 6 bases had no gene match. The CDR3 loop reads CASSWSGGTNTGELFF. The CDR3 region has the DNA TGTGCCAGTAGCTGGTCGGGGGGGACGAACACCGGGGAGCTGTTTTTT.

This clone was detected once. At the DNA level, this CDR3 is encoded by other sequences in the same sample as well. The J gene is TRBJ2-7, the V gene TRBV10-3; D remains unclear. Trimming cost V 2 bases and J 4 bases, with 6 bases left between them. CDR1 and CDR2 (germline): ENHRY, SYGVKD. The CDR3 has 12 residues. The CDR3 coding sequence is TGTGCCATCAGTGAGGGTGGATACGAGCAGTACTTC. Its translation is CAISEGGYEQYF.

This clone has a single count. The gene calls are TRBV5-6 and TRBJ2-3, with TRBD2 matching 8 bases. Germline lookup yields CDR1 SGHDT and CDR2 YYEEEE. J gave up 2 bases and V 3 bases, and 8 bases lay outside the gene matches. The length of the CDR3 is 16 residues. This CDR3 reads CASSWQTSGLTDTQYF. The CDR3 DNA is TGTGCCAGCAGCTGGCAAACTAGCGGCCTCACAGATACGCAGTATTTT.

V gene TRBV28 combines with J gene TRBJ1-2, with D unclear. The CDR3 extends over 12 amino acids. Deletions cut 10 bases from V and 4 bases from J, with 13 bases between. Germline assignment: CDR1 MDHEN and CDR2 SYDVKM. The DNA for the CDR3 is TGTGCCACCAAACTGGCCCCCTATGGCTACACCTTC. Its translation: CATKLAPYGYTF.

The CDR3 protein is CASSPEFSFSYEQYF. In DNA, the CDR3 is TGCGCCAGCAGCCCCGAATTCAGTTTCTCCTACGAGCAGTACTTC. The chain carries TRBV4-3 and TRBJ2-7; D not certain. This CDR3 spans 15 amino acids. Per germline, CDR1 LGHNA and CDR2 YSLEER. V dropped 4 bases and J dropped 0 bases, with 13 bases sitting between them.

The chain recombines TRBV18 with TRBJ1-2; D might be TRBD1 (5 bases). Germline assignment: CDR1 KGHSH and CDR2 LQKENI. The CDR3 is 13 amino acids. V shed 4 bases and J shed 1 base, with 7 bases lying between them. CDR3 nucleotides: TGTGCCAGCTCACAACAGGTTAACTATGGCTACACCTTC. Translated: CASSQQVNYGYTF.

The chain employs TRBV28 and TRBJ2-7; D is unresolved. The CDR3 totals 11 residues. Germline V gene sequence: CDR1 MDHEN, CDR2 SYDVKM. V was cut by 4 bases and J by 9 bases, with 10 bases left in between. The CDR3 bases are TGTGCCAGCAGTTATCTAAAGAGGCAGTACTTC. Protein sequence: CASSYLKRQYF.

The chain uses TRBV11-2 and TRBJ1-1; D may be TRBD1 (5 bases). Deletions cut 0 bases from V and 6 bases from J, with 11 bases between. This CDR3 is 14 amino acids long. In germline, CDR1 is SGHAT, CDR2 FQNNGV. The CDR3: CASSLDLLTAEAFF. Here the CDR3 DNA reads TGTGCCAGCAGCTTAGATCTCCTGACAGCTGAAGCTTTCTTT.

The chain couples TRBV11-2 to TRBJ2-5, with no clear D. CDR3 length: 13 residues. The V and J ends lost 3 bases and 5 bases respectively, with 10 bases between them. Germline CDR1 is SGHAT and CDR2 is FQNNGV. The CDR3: CASSFKPLETQYF. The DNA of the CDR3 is TGTGCCAGCAGCTTCAAGCCCTTGGAGACCCAGTACTTC.

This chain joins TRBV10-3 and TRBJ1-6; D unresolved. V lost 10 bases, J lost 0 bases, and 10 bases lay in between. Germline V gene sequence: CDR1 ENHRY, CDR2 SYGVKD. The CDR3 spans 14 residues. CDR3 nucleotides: TGTGCCACCCTCGGAAGCTCCTATAATTCACCCCTCCACTTT. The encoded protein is CATLGSSYNSPLHF.

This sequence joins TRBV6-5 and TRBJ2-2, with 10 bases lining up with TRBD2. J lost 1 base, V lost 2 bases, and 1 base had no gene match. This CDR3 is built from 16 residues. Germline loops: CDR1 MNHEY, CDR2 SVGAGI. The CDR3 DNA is TGTGCCAGCAGTTACCGGACTAGCGGGAACACCGGGGAGCTGTTTTTT. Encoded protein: CASSYRTSGNTGELFF.

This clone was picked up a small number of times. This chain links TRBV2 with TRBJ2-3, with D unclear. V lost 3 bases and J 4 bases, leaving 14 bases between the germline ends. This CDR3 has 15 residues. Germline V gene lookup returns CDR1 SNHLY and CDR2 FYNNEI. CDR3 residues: CASSDPPGWSDTQYF. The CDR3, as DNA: TGTGCCAGCAGTGATCCCCCGGGTTGGTCAGATACGCAGTATTTT.

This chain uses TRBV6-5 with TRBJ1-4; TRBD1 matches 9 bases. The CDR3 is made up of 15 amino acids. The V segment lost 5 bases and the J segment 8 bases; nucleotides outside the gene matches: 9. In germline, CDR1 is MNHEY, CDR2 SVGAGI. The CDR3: CASSIRTGVLEKLFF. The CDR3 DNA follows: TGTGCCAGCAGTATAAGGACAGGGGTACTCGAAAAACTGTTTTTT.

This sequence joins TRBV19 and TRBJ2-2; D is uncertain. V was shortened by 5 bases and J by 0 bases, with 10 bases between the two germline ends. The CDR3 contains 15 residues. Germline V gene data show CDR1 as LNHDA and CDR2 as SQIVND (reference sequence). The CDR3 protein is CASSPFGTNTGELFF. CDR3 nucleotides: TGTGCCAGTAGTCCTTTTGGCACGAACACCGGGGAGCTGTTTTTT.

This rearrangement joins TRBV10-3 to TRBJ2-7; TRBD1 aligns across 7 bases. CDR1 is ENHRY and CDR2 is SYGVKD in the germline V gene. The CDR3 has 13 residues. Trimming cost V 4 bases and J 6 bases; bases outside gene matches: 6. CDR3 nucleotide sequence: TGTGCCATCAGTGGAGGGCACAGGGGCGAGCAGTACTTC. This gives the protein CAISGGHRGEQYF.

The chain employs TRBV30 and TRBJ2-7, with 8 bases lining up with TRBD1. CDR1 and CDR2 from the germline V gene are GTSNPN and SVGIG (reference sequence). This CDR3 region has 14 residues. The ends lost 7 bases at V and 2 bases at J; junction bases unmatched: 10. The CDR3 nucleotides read TGTGCCTTGTCTTACGACAGGGGAGCCTACGAGCAGTACTTC. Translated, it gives CALSYDRGAYEQYF.

The CDR3 DNA follows: TGTGCCAGCAGTTACGCGGGACAGCCGGGTACCGGGGAGCTGTTTTTT. Protein product: CASSYAGQPGTGELFF. The chain uses TRBV6-5 and TRBJ2-2, with D tentatively TRBD1 (7 bases). The CDR3 totals 16 residues. V was clipped by 2 bases and J by 5 bases, with 15 bases between them. The germline CDR1 and CDR2 sequences are MNHEY and SVGAGI.

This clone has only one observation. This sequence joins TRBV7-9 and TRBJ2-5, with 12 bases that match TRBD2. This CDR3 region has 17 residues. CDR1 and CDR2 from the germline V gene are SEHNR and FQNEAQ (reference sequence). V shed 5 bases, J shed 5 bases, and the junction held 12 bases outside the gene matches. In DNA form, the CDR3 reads TGTGCCAGCAGCCCCCTCGGGCTAGCGGGAGGGTGGGAGACCCAGTACTTC. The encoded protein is CASSPLGLAGGWETQYF.

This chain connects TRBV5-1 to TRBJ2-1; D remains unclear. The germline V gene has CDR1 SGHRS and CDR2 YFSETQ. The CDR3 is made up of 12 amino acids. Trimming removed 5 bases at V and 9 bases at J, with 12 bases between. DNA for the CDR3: TGCGCCAGCAGTGCACCATTCGGTGAGCAGTTCTTC. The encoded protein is CASSAPFGEQFF.

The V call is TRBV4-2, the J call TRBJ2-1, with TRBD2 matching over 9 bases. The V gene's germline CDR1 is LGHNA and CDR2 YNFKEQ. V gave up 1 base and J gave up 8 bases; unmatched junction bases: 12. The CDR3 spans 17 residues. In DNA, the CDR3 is TGTGCCAGCAGCCAAGGCGGCGGGAGGGTTTATGGGGATGAGCAGTTCTTC. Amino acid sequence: CASSQGGGRVYGDEQFF.

The DNA for the CDR3 is TGTGCCAGCAGTGCCCTTTTTAGCAATCAGCCCCAGCATTTT. It translates to CASSALFSNQPQHF. The J gene is TRBJ1-5, the V gene TRBV6-6; no firm D call. Germline loops: CDR1 MNHNY, CDR2 SVGAGI (reference sequence). The CDR3 is made up of 14 amino acids. Trimming removed 5 bases from V and 0 bases from J, with 8 bases in between.

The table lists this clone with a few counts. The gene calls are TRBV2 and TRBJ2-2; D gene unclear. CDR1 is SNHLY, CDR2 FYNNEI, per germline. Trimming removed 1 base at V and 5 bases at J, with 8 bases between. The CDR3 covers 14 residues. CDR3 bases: TGTGCCAGCAGTGAAGGTCGCGGTACCGGGGAGCTGTTTTTT. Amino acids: CASSEGRGTGELFF.

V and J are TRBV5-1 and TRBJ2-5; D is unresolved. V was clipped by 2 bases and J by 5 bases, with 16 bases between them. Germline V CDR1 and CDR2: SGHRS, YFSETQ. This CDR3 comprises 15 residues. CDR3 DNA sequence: TGCGCCAGCAGCTTTTCAGGTCAATTCTCGGAGACCCAGTACTTC. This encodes CASSFSGQFSETQYF.